This passage covers 25 T cell receptor beta chains from one sample sequenced in a study of spatial heterogeneity in lung cancer. TCRdb independently ran MiXCR on the 5' RACE reads; one entry per CDR3 protein. Of 110,000 or so distinct CDR3 sequences in the sample, about a tenth are singletons; the top ten hold 24%. Time point in this sample: blood at routine non-recurrence follow-up after resection. Specimen: PBMCs, collected at follow-up. All receptors derive from a female donor with early-stage non-small cell lung cancer.

This clonotype was seen repeatedly, ten times or more. The chain uses TRBV29-1 and TRBJ1-3, with D unresolved. V dropped 1 base and J dropped 0 bases, with 13 bases sitting between them. The CDR3 spans 16 residues. The germline CDR1 and CDR2 sequences are SQVTM and ANQGSEA. The CDR3 sequence is CSVEVQAWGSGNTIYF. The CDR3 DNA reads TGCAGCGTTGAAGTTCAGGCCTGGGGCTCTGGAAACACCATATATTTT.

The chain carries TRBV11-1 and TRBJ2-7, with 10 bases fitting TRBD2. Unmatched junction bases numbered 4, after V lost 6 bases and J lost 2 bases. The germline CDR1 and CDR2 sequences are SGHAT and FQDESV (reference sequence). This CDR3 has 14 amino acids. Here the CDR3 reads CASRTGTSAYEQYF. CDR3 bases: TGTGCCAGCAGAACCGGGACTAGCGCCTACGAGCAGTACTTC.

In its sample, this clonotype was seen many times. The chain has TRBV5-1 and TRBJ2-6; 10 bases are a match to TRBD2. The CDR3 is 18 amino acids. With V trimmed by 0 bases and J by 0 bases, 3 bases remained unmatched. CDR1 SGHRS and CDR2 YFSETQ come from the germline V gene. The CDR3 loop is CASSLDPSGSSGANVLTF. Here the CDR3 DNA reads TGCGCCAGCAGCTTGGATCCTAGCGGGAGCTCTGGGGCCAACGTCCTGACTTTC.

CDR3 bases: TGTGCCAGCAGCGTACGGGCTCCCAGCGTATCCAGGGCCAACGTCCTGACTTTC. It yields the protein CASSVRAPSVSRANVLTF. This rearrangement joins TRBV11-2 to TRBJ2-6, with D unclear. The germline V gene encodes CDR1 SGHAT and CDR2 FQNNGV. This CDR3 is 18 amino acids long. The ends were cut back, 5 bases at V and 5 bases at J, with 22 bases in the middle.

Ten or more counts support this clonotype. CDR3 coding DNA: TGTGCCAGCAGTTACTTGATACAGGGAAACACTGAAGCTTTCTTT. Translating gives CASSYLIQGNTEAFF. J is TRBJ1-1 and V is TRBV6-6; tentatively, D is TRBD1 (6 bases). Germline V gives CDR1 MNHNY, CDR2 SVGAGI (reference sequence). The CDR3 runs 15 residues. V dropped 1 base and J dropped 2 bases, with 11 bases sitting between them.

The chain recombines TRBV27 with TRBJ1-2, with 8 bases matching TRBD1. This CDR3 has 16 residues. V gave up 0 bases and J gave up 7 bases; unmatched junction bases: 10. From germline, CDR1 is MNHEY and CDR2 SMNVEV (reference sequence). The CDR3: CASSLSPRTGSGGYTF. CDR3 DNA sequence: TGTGCCAGCAGTTTATCTCCCCGGACAGGGTCGGGTGGCTACACCTTC.

This clonotype was counted ten times or more. The gene calls are TRBV12-3 or TRBV12-4 and TRBJ2-6, with D unclear. CDR3 length equals 13 residues. Deletions cut 7 bases from V and 3 bases from J, with 7 bases between. This CDR3 reads CASTLDGANVLTF. The CDR3 nucleotides are TGTGCCAGCACCCTCGATGGGGCCAACGTCCTGACTTTC.

This clonotype has a handful of counts. CDR3 sequence (DNA): TGTGCCAGCAGTTACCTAGCGGGAGCGGGCGAGCAGTACTTC. Its translation is CASSYLAGAGEQYF. J is TRBJ2-7 and V is TRBV28, with 10 nucleotides matching TRBD2. The CDR3 loop spans 14 amino acids. The germline V gene has CDR1 MDHEN and CDR2 SYDVKM. Trimming at V came to 4 bases and at J to 6 bases, leaving 6 bases not matched to a gene.

This clonotype was detected many times. The chain employs TRBV29-1 and TRBJ1-2, with TRBD1 as a possible D gene (6 bases). Germline V lookup: CDR1 SQVTM, CDR2 ANQGSEA. CDR3 length: 15 amino acids. V was clipped by 5 bases and J by 8 bases, with 24 bases between them. CDR3 loop: CSVSSGVLPRGGYTF. For the CDR3, the DNA is TGCAGCGTTTCATCAGGGGTCCTTCCAAGAGGCGGCTACACCTTC.

The chain has TRBV19 and TRBJ2-5; possibly TRBD2 for D (6 bases). Germline V gene lookup returns CDR1 LNHDA and CDR2 SQIVND (reference sequence). This CDR3 spans 16 amino acids. Trimming took 6 bases from V and 0 from J, leaving 17 bases between them. CDR3 sequence: CASSPLVADDQETQYF. Here the CDR3 DNA reads TGTGCCAGTAGCCCCCTCGTAGCGGACGACCAAGAGACCCAGTACTTC. The full variable domain, its missing parts supplied by reference TRBV19 and TRBJ2-5, is DGGITQSPKYLFRKEGQNVTLSCEQNLNHDAMYWYRQDPGQGLRLIYYSQIVNDFQKGDIAEGYSVSREKKESFPLTVTSAQKNPTAFYLCASSPLVADDQETQYFGPGTRLLVL.

In DNA, the CDR3 is TGTGCCAGCACACTAGCGGGGTCCTACAATGAGCAGTTCTTC. Protein product: CASTLAGSYNEQFF. The chain recombines TRBV2 with TRBJ2-1; TRBD2 matches at 10 bases. In germline, CDR1 is SNHLY, CDR2 FYNNEI. J lost 1 base, V lost 7 bases, and 1 base had no gene match. There are 14 residues in the CDR3.

This clonotype was found many times. This chain uses TRBV12-3 or TRBV12-4 with TRBJ2-2, with TRBD2 as a possible D gene (5 bases). The CDR3 extends over 14 amino acids. V lost 8 bases and J 7 bases, leaving 17 bases between the germline ends. Written as DNA, the CDR3 is TGTGCCAGCGGGAACGGGGTCGGGATCGGGGAGCTGTTTTTT. It specifies CASGNGVGIGELFF.

The rearrangement links TRBV10-3 to TRBJ1-1; D gene unclear. The germline V gene encodes CDR1 ENHRY and CDR2 SYGVKD. The CDR3 is 15 residues long. The V and J ends lost 4 bases and 0 bases respectively, with 12 bases between them. CDR3 nucleotide sequence: TGTGCCATCAGTGCAGCAGCCGTCATGAACACTGAAGCTTTCTTT. Protein product: CAISAAAVMNTEAFF.

The chain employs TRBV28 and TRBJ2-5; D gene uncertain. The CDR3 loop spans 14 amino acids. V was cut by 3 bases and J by 1 base, with 9 bases left in between. Germline V CDR1 and CDR2: MDHEN, SYDVKM. CDR3 sequence: CASSLALPQETQYF. The CDR3 DNA is TGTGCCAGCAGTTTGGCACTGCCCCAAGAGACCCAGTACTTC.

V usage is TRBV28 and J usage is TRBJ1-1; the D is unclear. The germline gives CDR1 MDHEN, CDR2 SYDVKM. CDR3 length equals 11 residues. V lost 2 bases to trimming and J lost 11 bases, with 9 bases between them. CDR3 amino acids: CASSLTNRAFF. The CDR3, as DNA: TGTGCCAGCAGTTTAACAAATCGGGCTTTCTTT.

The table lists this clonotype with a few counts. The J gene is TRBJ2-3, the V gene TRBV18; D may match TRBD1 or TRBD2 (5 bases each). CDR1 is KGHSH, CDR2 LQKENI, per germline. The CDR3 covers 15 residues. V dropped 5 bases and J dropped 0 bases, with 12 bases sitting between them. The CDR3 reads CASSWDGTSTDTQYF. The CDR3 DNA is TGTGCCAGCTCATGGGACGGAACTAGCACAGATACGCAGTATTTT.

The chain recombines TRBV5-1 with TRBJ1-6; 7 positions match TRBD1. The CDR3 covers 16 residues. J was trimmed by 7 bases and V by 5 bases; bases with no gene match: 12. The germline CDR1 and CDR2 sequences are SGHRS and YFSETQ. CDR3 region: CASRMTGNIGNSPLHF. The CDR3 DNA reads as TGCGCCAGCAGAATGACAGGGAACATCGGAAATTCACCCCTCCACTTT.

This clonotype was recorded at least ten times. This CDR3 reads CASSSGGTGEKLFF. The CDR3 DNA follows: TGTGCCAGCAGCTCCGGAGGGACGGGCGAAAAACTGTTTTTT. V gene TRBV11-2 combines with J gene TRBJ1-4, with a tentative D call TRBD1 (5 bases). V lost 4 bases to trimming and J lost 8 bases, with 14 bases between them. The CDR3 is 14 amino acids. In germline, CDR1 is SGHAT, CDR2 FQNNGV.

There are many counts of this clonotype. The rearrangement uses TRBV4-1 and TRBJ1-5; D not resolved. The V end lost 1 base, the J end lost 3 bases, and 10 bases lay between the germline ends. The CDR3 loop spans 15 amino acids. The germline CDR1 and CDR2 sequences are MGHRA and YSYEKL. The CDR3 is CASSQAWQNNQPQHF. CDR3 DNA: TGCGCCAGCAGCCAAGCGTGGCAAAACAATCAGCCCCAGCATTTT.

This clonotype was picked up a small number of times. V gene TRBV9 combines with J gene TRBJ2-3, with TRBD2 matching 14 bases. Germline CDR1 and CDR2: SGDLS and YYNGEE. The V and J ends lost 3 bases and 0 bases, in that order; junction bases with no gene match: 9. This CDR3 has 19 residues. The CDR3 sequence is CASSATGTSGGGSTDTQYF. CDR3 nucleotides: TGTGCCAGCAGCGCTACCGGGACTAGCGGGGGAGGAAGCACAGATACGCAGTATTTT.

The sample holds many counts of this clonotype. This chain joins TRBV4-3 and TRBJ2-3, with D unresolved. In germline, CDR1 is LGHNA, CDR2 YSLEER. Trimming left V 3 bases short and J 10 bases short, with 11 bases between. The CDR3 contains 12 residues. The CDR3 DNA is TGCGCCAGCAGCCACCCGAACGGCCCGCAGTATTTT. This sequence encodes CASSHPNGPQYF.

This clonotype turned up a few times. V usage is TRBV12-3 or TRBV12-4 and J usage is TRBJ2-7; TRBD2 agrees at 10 bases. V was clipped by 6 bases and J by 9 bases; unmatched bases: 8. The CDR3 has 13 amino acids. The CDR3 region has the DNA TGTGCCAGCAGCTCCGGACTAGCGGCTCCGCAGTACGTC. This encodes CASSSGLAAPQYV.

This clonotype was observed a handful of times. The chain couples TRBV12-3 or TRBV12-4 to TRBJ1-1; no clear D gene. Trimming pared 6 bases from V and 6 bases from J, leaving 14 bases between. The CDR3 consists of 13 residues. The CDR3 sequence: CASSFQTGAEAFF. CDR3 sequence (DNA): TGTGCCAGCAGCTTTCAAACCGGGGCTGAAGCTTTCTTT.

The sample holds many counts of this clonotype. The chain is built from TRBV6-5 and TRBJ1-5; no firm D call. CDR1 is MNHEY, CDR2 SVGAGI, per germline. V lost 2 bases, J lost 7 bases, and 9 bases lay in between. The CDR3 runs to 13 residues. The DNA for the CDR3 is TGTGCCAGCAGTTACGACGGATCCCAGCCCCAGCATTTT. Its translation is CASSYDGSQPQHF.

This clonotype was recorded at least ten times. The gene calls are TRBV3-1 and TRBJ2-5; no definite D call. V dropped 1 base and J dropped 4 bases, with 13 bases sitting between them. This CDR3 comprises 15 residues. Germline CDR1 LGHDT, CDR2 YNNKEL (reference sequence). CDR3: CASSQASIAGETQYF. In nucleotides, the CDR3 is TGTGCCAGCAGCCAAGCTTCGATCGCAGGAGAGACCCAGTACTTC.